A selection of T cell receptor beta chains follows, all from one sample in a study of Graves' ophthalmopathy and Graves' hyperthyroidism. TCRdb redid the calling of the multiplex PCR reads with MiXCR, one entry per CDR3 protein. The sample gives roughly 170,000 distinct CDR3 sequences, around two fifths of which show up once; roughly 8.9% is in the top ten. Sequencing input: peripheral blood. The receptors shown here come from a man between 25 and 39 years old with Graves' ophthalmopathy. CDR3s include the opening cysteine and the closing phenylalanine or tryptophan. A D gene is named only where the DNA matches it firmly. Rows may omit the clone size; those that give it use once, few, many or a size class.

j_call cdr3_length v_call clone_size d_call cdr3_nt cdr3_aa
TRBJ2-7 13 TRBV29-1 many NA TGCGGCGTGGGGTGGACGGGGCCCTACGAGCAGTACTTC CGVGWTGPYEQYF
TRBJ1-2 15 TRBV15 many NA TGTGCCACCAGCAGTTTACCAGGTTTCGTCTATGGCTACACCTTC CATSSLPGFVYGYTF
TRBJ1-1 14 TRBV12-3/TRBV12-4 few NA TGTGCCAGCAACAAGGACGGAATAGACACTGAAGCTTTCTTT CASNKDGIDTEAFF
TRBJ1-1 14 TRBV6-2/TRBV6-3 few TRBD1 TGTGCCAGCAGTTACCCAGGGGGCAAGACTGAAGCTTTCTTT CASSYPGGKTEAFF
TRBJ2-2 16 TRBV28 many NA TGTGCCAGCAGTTCAAGGCGATGGTCTGACACCGGGGAGCTGTTTTTT CASSSRRWSDTGELFF
TRBJ1-2 12 TRBV12-3/TRBV12-4 once NA TGTGCCAGCAGTGCAGGGTCCCTTGGCTACAGCTTC CASSAGSLGYSF
TRBJ1-1 15 TRBV4-2 many NA TGTGCCAGCAGCCGAAACCCGGGAGTGGGGACTGAAGCTTTCTTT CASSRNPGVGTEAFF
TRBJ1-3 13 TRBV7-2 NA NA TGTGCCAGCAGCTTAGGGGTAATCAACACCATATATTTT CASSLGVINTIYF
TRBJ1-1 13 TRBV6-1 many NA TGTGCCAGCAGTGACGATTACGTGAATCCGGCTTTCTTT CASSDDYVNPAFF
TRBJ2-7 15 TRBV20-1 many TRBD1 TGCAGTGCTGGCCATCCGGGACAGAGCTCCTACGAGCAGTACTTC CSAGHPGQSSYEQYF
TRBJ2-7 14 TRBV6-1 NA TRBD2 TGTGCCAGCAGGCGGACTAGCGGCAACTACGAGCAGTACTTC CASRRTSGNYEQYF
TRBJ1-1 15 TRBV12-3/TRBV12-4 NA NA TGTGCCAGCAGTTTAGCGCTAACCTCGAACACTGAAGCTTTCTTT CASSLALTSNTEAFF
TRBJ2-6 14 TRBV2 NA NA TGTGCCAGCGTCAGGGCCTCTGGGGCCAACGTCCTGACTTTC CASVRASGANVLTF
TRBJ2-7 14 TRBV12-3/TRBV12-4 many TRBD2 TGTGCCAGCAGTTTGTGGACTAGCGGGAGGGAGCAATACTTC CASSLWTSGREQYF
TRBJ2-5 16 TRBV7-8 NA TRBD1 TGTGCCAGCAGCTTCCCTGGGACAGGGGTCCAAGAGACCCAGTACTTC CASSFPGTGVQETQYF
TRBJ1-5 15 TRBV6-5 NA TRBD1 TGTGCCAGCAGTTACACGGGACAGTCAAATCAGCCCCAGCATTTT CASSYTGQSNQPQHF
TRBJ1-1 14 TRBV27 NA NA TGTGCCAGCAGTCCGGAGTATGGGGACACTGAAGCTTTCTTT CASSPEYGDTEAFF
TRBJ2-5 15 TRBV6-4 NA NA TGTGCCAGCACTAGACTCTCCCTGGGCCAAGAGACCCAGTACTTC CASTRLSLGQETQYF
TRBJ1-5 14 TRBV4-1 many NA TGCGCCACCCGAGACATTTATAGCAATCAGCCCCAGCATTTT CATRDIYSNQPQHF
TRBJ1-2 13 TRBV6-6 many NA TGTGCCAGCAGCGCTCAGTCGGGCTATGGCTACACCTTC CASSAQSGYGYTF
TRBJ2-5 16 TRBV7-9 NA TRBD2 TGTGCCAGCAGCTTAGGCCCTAGCGGAGTACAAGAGACCCAGTACTTC CASSLGPSGVQETQYF
TRBJ2-7 14 TRBV12-3/TRBV12-4 NA NA TGTGCCAGCAGTTTTGGCCCGGGTTCTTACGAGCAGTACTTC CASSFGPGSYEQYF
TRBJ1-5 14 TRBV6-2/TRBV6-3 many NA TGTGCCAGCAGGCTAAACAGGGTAGGTCAGCCCCAGCATTTT CASRLNRVGQPQHF
TRBJ2-7 13 TRBV29-1 many TRBD1 TGCAGCGTTGAAAGACAGGGCTCCTACGAGCAGTACTTC CSVERQGSYEQYF
TRBJ1-2 13 TRBV28 NA NA TGTGCCAGCACACGGACGGACAACTATGGCTACACCTTC CASTRTDNYGYTF
TRBJ1-1 17 TRBV28 many TRBD1 TGTGCCAGCAGCCCGAGGGACAGGGGGTTAATGAACACTGAAGCTTTCTTT CASSPRDRGLMNTEAFF
TRBJ2-3 14 TRBV28 many NA TGTGCCAGCAGTGTACTCACAGGAACAGATACGCAGTATTTT CASSVLTGTDTQYF
TRBJ2-7 17 TRBV4-2 many NA TGTGCCAGCAGCCAAGAGGTCTTTGAGGGGCCTGCCTACGAGCAGTACTTC CASSQEVFEGPAYEQYF
TRBJ2-7 14 TRBV7-9 NA NA TGTGCCAGCAGCTTCCCCGGGTCCTCCTACGAGCAGTACTTC CASSFPGSSYEQYF
TRBJ2-2 14 TRBV6-5 many TRBD2 TGTGCCAGCACCCGACTAGCGGCCACCGGGGAGCTGTTTTTT CASTRLAATGELFF
TRBJ1-5 13 TRBV20-1 many NA TGCAGTGCCCCGACAGGCCAGGGCCAGCCCCAGCATTTT CSAPTGQGQPQHF
TRBJ2-7 14 TRBV24-1 NA NA TGTGCCACCAGTGATTCCGGGACCTCCTACGAGCAGTACTTC CATSDSGTSYEQYF
TRBJ1-1 14 TRBV12-3/TRBV12-4 many NA TGTGCCAGCAGTTCGACTGTAGGGTGGGGTGAAGCTTTCTTT CASSSTVGWGEAFF
TRBJ1-5 14 TRBV30 many NA TGTGCCTGGAGTGCGGGACGGGGAAATCAGCCCCAGCATTTT CAWSAGRGNQPQHF
TRBJ1-6 15 TRBV28 many NA TGTGCCAGCAGTTTTTCAGGACAGCATAATTCACCCCTCCACTTT CASSFSGQHNSPLHF
TRBJ1-2 14 TRBV12-3/TRBV12-4 NA NA TGTGCCAGCAGTTTAATCGGGGACGGCGATGGCTACACCTTC CASSLIGDGDGYTF
TRBJ2-2 15 TRBV11-3 many TRBD1 TGTGCCAGCACAATAGAGACAGGGAGAACCGGGGAGCTGTTTTTT CASTIETGRTGELFF
TRBJ2-7 13 TRBV29-1 many NA TGCAGCGTTGAGGGGGGAGGGGGCCACGAGCAGTACTTC CSVEGGGGHEQYF
TRBJ2-7 14 TRBV15 many TRBD1 TGTGCCACCAGCAGCAACAGGGGATCCTACGAGCAGTACTTC CATSSNRGSYEQYF
TRBJ2-7 16 TRBV6-2/TRBV6-3 many TRBD2 TGTGCCAGCAGTTTAACCGGGACTAGCGGATCCTACGAGCAGTACTTC CASSLTGTSGSYEQYF
TRBJ2-5 16 TRBV12-3/TRBV12-4 many NA TGTGCCAGCAGTCTTCGGACAGCAAGACCTAAAGAGACCCAGTACTTC CASSLRTARPKETQYF
TRBJ1-2 14 TRBV5-8 many TRBD1 TGTGCCAGCTCTAGGGCCAGGGGGGGTTATGGCTACACCTTC CASSRARGGYGYTF
TRBJ2-7 12 TRBV6-1 NA NA TGTGTCAGCAGTGCGATGAGGTACGAGCAGTACTTC CVSSAMRYEQYF